This TCR beta chain is drawn from a study of cytotoxic CD8 clonotypes in ibrutinib-treated CLL. Study as a whole: There were about 11 relapsed/refractory patients and roughly 15 treatment-naive patients, and roughly 18 were IGHV unmutated.

This clone was detected only a few times. This table comes from immunoSEQ multiplex PCR, and its TCRdb copy is limited to in-frame clones, with some not included. The sample includes some 70,000 clones, around two thirds of them seen just once. V was trimmed by 6 bases and J by 5 bases, leaving 9 bases between them. The CDR3 has 13 residues. Germline V gene sequence: CDR1 SGHRS, CDR2 YFSETQ. The clonotype comes from a human donor with chronic lymphocytic leukemia. This sequence joins TRBV5-1 and TRBJ1-6; no firm D call. The sample consisted of PBMCs, taken after 12 months of ibrutinib treatment. CDR3: CASTVENNSPLHF. Written as DNA, the CDR3 is TGCGCCAGCACCGTAGAGAATAATTCACCCCTCCACTTT. Filled out from reference TRBV5-1 and TRBJ1-6, the complete variable domain reads KAGVTQTPRYLIKTRGQQVTLSCSPISGHRSVSWYQQTPGQGLQFLFEYFSETQRNKGNFPGRFSGRQFSNSRSEMNVSTLELGDSALYLCASTVENNSPLHFGNGTRLTVT.